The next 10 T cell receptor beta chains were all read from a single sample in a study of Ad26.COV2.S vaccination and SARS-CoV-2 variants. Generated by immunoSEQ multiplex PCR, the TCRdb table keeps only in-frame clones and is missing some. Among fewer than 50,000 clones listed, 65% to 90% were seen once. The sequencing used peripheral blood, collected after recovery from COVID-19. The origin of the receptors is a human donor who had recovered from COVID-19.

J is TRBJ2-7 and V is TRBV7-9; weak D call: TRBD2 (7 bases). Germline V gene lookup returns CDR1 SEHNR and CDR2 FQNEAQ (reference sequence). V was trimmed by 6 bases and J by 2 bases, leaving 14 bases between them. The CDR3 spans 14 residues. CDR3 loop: CASSSAGAPYEQYV. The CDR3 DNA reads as TGTGCCAGCAGTTCTGCGGGGGCCCCCTACGAGCAGTACGTC.

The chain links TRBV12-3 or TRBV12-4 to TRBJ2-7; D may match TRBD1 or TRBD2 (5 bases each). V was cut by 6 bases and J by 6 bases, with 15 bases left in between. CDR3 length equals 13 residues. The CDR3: CASSLNRDAEQYF. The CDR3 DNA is TGTGCCAGCAGCCTAAACCGGGACGCCGAGCAGTACTTC.

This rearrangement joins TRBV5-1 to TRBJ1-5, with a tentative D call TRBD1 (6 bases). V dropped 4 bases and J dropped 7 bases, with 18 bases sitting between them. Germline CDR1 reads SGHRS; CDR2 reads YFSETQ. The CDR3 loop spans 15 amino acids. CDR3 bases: TGCGCCAGCAGCCCACGTACAGGGATGGGGCAGCCCCAGCATTTT. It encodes CASSPRTGMGQPQHF.

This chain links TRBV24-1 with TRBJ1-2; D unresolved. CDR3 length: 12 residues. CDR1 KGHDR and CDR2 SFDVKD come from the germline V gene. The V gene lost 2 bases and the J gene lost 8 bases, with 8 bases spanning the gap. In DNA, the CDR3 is TGTGCCACCAGTGATTCCCTTTACGGCTACACCTTC. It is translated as CATSDSLYGYTF.

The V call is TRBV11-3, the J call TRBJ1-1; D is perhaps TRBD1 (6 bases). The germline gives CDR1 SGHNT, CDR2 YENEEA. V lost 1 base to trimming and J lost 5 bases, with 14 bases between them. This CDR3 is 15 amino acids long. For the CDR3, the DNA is TGTGCCAGCAGCTTAGGGGGGCAAGTCGGGACTGAAGCTTTCTTT. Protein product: CASSLGGQVGTEAFF.

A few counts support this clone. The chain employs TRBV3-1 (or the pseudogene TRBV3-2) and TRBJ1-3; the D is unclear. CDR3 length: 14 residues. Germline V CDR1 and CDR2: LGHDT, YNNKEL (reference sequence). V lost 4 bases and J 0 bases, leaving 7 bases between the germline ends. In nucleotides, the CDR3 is TGTGCCAGCAGCCTAGACACCTCTGGAAACACCATATATTTT. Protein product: CASSLDTSGNTIYF.

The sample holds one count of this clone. The CDR3 loop is CASSLFTGGFTEAFF. DNA for the CDR3: TGTGCCAGCAGCTTGTTTACAGGGGGCTTTACTGAAGCTTTCTTT. V and J are TRBV7-9 and TRBJ1-1, with TRBD1 identical over 9 bases. The CDR3 sequence is 15 residues long. CDR1 and CDR2 (germline): SEHNR, FQNEAQ (reference sequence). Trimming at V came to 3 bases and at J to 5 bases, leaving 7 bases not matched to a gene. Variable domain in full (rest from reference TRBV7-9 and TRBJ1-1): DTGVSQNPRHKITKRGQNVTFRCDPISEHNRLYWYRQTLGQGPEFLTYFQNEAQLEKSRLLSDRFSAERPKGSFSTLEIQRTEQGDSAMYLCASSLFTGGFTEAFFGQGTRLTVV.

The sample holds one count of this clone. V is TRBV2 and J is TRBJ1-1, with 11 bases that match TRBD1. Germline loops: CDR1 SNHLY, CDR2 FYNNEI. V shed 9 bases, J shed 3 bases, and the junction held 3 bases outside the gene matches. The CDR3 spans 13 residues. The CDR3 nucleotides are TGTGCCAGTGCGGGACAGGGGGACACTGAAGCTTTCTTT. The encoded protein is CASAGQGDTEAFF.

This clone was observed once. CDR3: CASSLLQISGNTIYF. CDR3 DNA: TGTGCCAGCAGCTTGTTGCAGATCTCTGGAAACACCATATATTTT. V and J are TRBV11-2 and TRBJ1-3, with D uncertain. The CDR3 consists of 15 residues. CDR1 and CDR2 (germline): SGHAT, FQNNGV. The V end was cut by 3 bases, the J end by 0 bases, with 9 bases between.

The CDR3 nucleotides read TGTGCCAGCAGCTTCCAGACACCGGACGAGCAGTACTTC. Translating gives CASSFQTPDEQYF. The chain carries TRBV7-9 and TRBJ2-7; D gene unclear. V gave up 3 bases and J gave up 5 bases, with 11 bases separating them. Per germline, CDR1 SEHNR and CDR2 FQNEAQ (reference sequence). CDR3 size: 13 residues.